The 16 T cell receptor beta chains given below trace back to one sample, sequenced in a study of vaccination and CD4 T cells after COVID-19. These TCRs' antigens remain unknown. The Oncomine TCR Beta short-read assay was what sequenced the DNA obtained from cultured CD4+ T cells. TCRdb processed the PCR reads anew with MiXCR; each CDR3 protein has one entry. Seen here are around 15,000 distinct CDR3 sequences, approximately 30% observed once, and the top ten hold about a sixth. Treatment noted: approximately 9-day PBMC culture with coronavirus spike peptide pools or control peptides (ViraFEST assay). The sample taken for sequencing was cultured CD4+ T cells from blood. The origin of the receptors is a human donor with COVID-19.

This sequence joins TRBV12-3 or TRBV12-4 and TRBJ2-7, with D possibly TRBD2 on 6 matching bases. CDR3 length equals 14 residues. Trimming cost V 6 bases and J 3 bases, with 15 bases left between them. CDR3 bases: TGTGCCAGCAGGGCCGGGGACTCGGACTACGAGCAGTACTTC. Amino acid sequence: CASRAGDSDYEQYF.

V gene TRBV23-1 combines with J gene TRBJ1-1, with D maybe TRBD1 (6 bases). TRBV23-1 is marked as an open reading frame, function uncertain. CDR3 length equals 14 residues. With 6 bases removed from V and 1 base from J, the gap between germline ends came to 12 bases. CDR3 nucleotide sequence: TGCGCCAGCAGGCTAGGGGGGAAGAACACTGAAGCTTTCTTT. Its protein product is CASRLGGKNTEAFF.

The V gene is TRBV10-3, the J gene TRBJ2-7, with D possibly being TRBD2 (5 bases). The germline V gene has CDR1 ENHRY and CDR2 SYGVKD. The CDR3 contains 13 residues. Trimming left V 4 bases short and J 4 bases short, with 11 bases between. The chain's CDR3 is CAISVLDSYEQYF. In nucleotides, the CDR3 is TGTGCCATCAGTGTACTGGACTCTTACGAGCAGTACTTC.

This clonotype was counted only a few times. One end of the junction varies from germline; a read error may be responsible. The chain couples TRBV12-3 or TRBV12-4 to TRBJ1-2; TRBD1 might be the D (5 bases). The CDR3 is 14 amino acids. DNA of the CDR3: TGTGTCAGCAGTTACAGGACTACTAACTATGGCTACACCTTC. Translation: CVSSYRTTNYGYTF.

J is TRBJ2-7 and V is TRBV11-3; D possibly matches TRBD1 or TRBD2 (5 bases each). V shed 2 bases and J shed 4 bases, with 12 bases lying between them. CDR1 and CDR2 from the germline V gene are SGHNT and YENEEA. This CDR3 region has 14 residues. The CDR3 sequence: CASSLPGPTYEQYF. In DNA form, the CDR3 reads TGTGCCAGCAGCTTACCGGGACCTACTTACGAGCAGTACTTC.

The V gene is TRBV11-2, the J gene TRBJ2-2; 11 bases map to TRBD1. The V gene's germline CDR1 is SGHAT and CDR2 FQNNGV. The length of the CDR3 is 17 residues. The V gene end was trimmed by 5 bases and the J gene end by 4 bases; junction bases not matched to a gene: 9. The CDR3 nucleotides read TGTGCCAGCAGCCCCAGGGCCGGGACAGGGGGCACCGGGGAGCTGTTTTTT. Protein product: CASSPRAGTGGTGELFF.

This clonotype was observed a handful of times. This rearrangement joins TRBV27 to TRBJ2-2; 9 bases map to TRBD1. Unmatched junction bases numbered 3, after V lost 3 bases and J lost 4 bases. The CDR3 consists of 15 residues. The germline gives CDR1 MNHEY, CDR2 SMNVEV (reference sequence). The CDR3 DNA follows: TGTGCCAGCAGTTTTTTGACAGGGGGCACCGGGGAGCTGTTTTTT. Protein sequence: CASSFLTGGTGELFF.

The rearrangement joins TRBV5-6 to TRBJ1-2, with D possibly matching TRBD1 (5 bases). CDR3 length: 13 residues. In germline, CDR1 is SGHDT, CDR2 YYEEEE. V lost 1 base and J lost 6, with 10 bases in between. CDR3 amino acids: CASSLQGKNGYTF. In DNA, the CDR3 is TGTGCCAGCAGCTTGCAGGGAAAGAATGGCTACACCTTC.

The rearrangement uses TRBV10-1 and TRBJ2-1; possibly TRBD1 for D (6 bases). The germline V and J ends were trimmed by 0 bases and 0 bases, with 15 bases remaining between them. The CDR3 sequence is 18 residues long. CDR1 is WNHNN, CDR2 SYGVQD, per germline (reference sequence). In nucleotides, the CDR3 is TGCGCCAGCAGTGAGTCGATTCCGGACAGTAGCTCCTACAATGAGCAGTTCTTC. This gives the protein CASSESIPDSSSYNEQFF.

The chain uses TRBV5-6 and TRBJ1-4; tentative D call: TRBD1 (5 bases). CDR1 is SGHDT and CDR2 is YYEEEE in the germline V gene. There are 14 residues in the CDR3. The V end was cut by 6 bases, the J end by 2 bases, with 11 bases between. CDR3 nucleotide sequence: TGTGCCAGCACCAAGGGGTGGACTAATGAAAAACTGTTTTTT. Encoded protein: CASTKGWTNEKLFF.

V and J are TRBV6-1 and TRBJ2-5, with D possibly being TRBD1 or TRBD2 (6 bases each). Germline V gene data show CDR1 as MNHNS and CDR2 as SASEGT. The CDR3 runs 13 residues. Trimming removed 8 bases from V and 5 bases from J, with 15 bases in between. The CDR3 DNA reads as TGTGCCAGCGGACGGGGGCTTGGGGAGACCCAGTACTTC. Encoded protein: CASGRGLGETQYF.

J is TRBJ2-3 and V is TRBV7-9; D unresolved. Germline assignment: CDR1 SEHNR and CDR2 FQNEAQ (reference sequence). The CDR3 loop spans 14 amino acids. V was trimmed by 0 bases and J by 0 bases, leaving 4 bases between them. CDR3 coding DNA: TGTGCCAGCAGCTTAGCAGGTAGCACAGATACGCAGTATTTT. This codes for CASSLAGSTDTQYF.

In its sample, this clonotype was seen a few times. The V call is TRBV24-1, the J call TRBJ1-1; D might be TRBD1 (6 bases). This CDR3 has 15 residues. V was pared by 7 bases and J by 1 base, with 15 bases between. Germline V gene data show CDR1 as KGHDR and CDR2 as SFDVKD. The CDR3 sequence is CATRSGGRGNTEAFF. The CDR3 DNA sequence: TGTGCCACCAGATCCGGGGGCAGGGGGAACACTGAAGCTTTCTTT.

The rearrangement links TRBV19 to TRBJ1-2; no reliable D call. Germline V gene data show CDR1 as LNHDA and CDR2 as SQIVND (reference sequence). The CDR3 loop spans 14 amino acids. With 7 bases removed from V and 0 bases from J, the gap between germline ends came to 12 bases. The CDR3 sequence: CASNKRETNYGYTF. CDR3 in DNA: TGTGCCAGTAATAAGAGAGAAACTAACTATGGCTACACCTTC.

The V and J genes are TRBV4-3 and TRBJ1-6; D is perhaps TRBD1 (6 bases). The CDR3 is made up of 15 amino acids. Germline CDR1 reads LGHNA; CDR2 reads YSLEER. The V end lost 0 bases, the J end lost 7 bases, and 10 bases lay between the germline ends. As DNA, the CDR3 is TGCGCCAGCAGCCAAGATGGCCAGGGGAATTCACCCCTCCACTTT. This gives the protein CASSQDGQGNSPLHF.

This clonotype was observed a few times. The chain recombines TRBV7-2 with TRBJ1-1; D call uncertain. V dropped 1 base and J dropped 11 bases, with 11 bases sitting between them. The germline V gene has CDR1 SGHTA and CDR2 FQGNSA. The CDR3 sequence is 12 residues long. The CDR3 region is CASSLGSPNAFF. The CDR3 DNA reads as TGTGCCAGCAGCTTAGGCAGCCCTAACGCTTTCTTT.